The 22 T cell receptor beta chains below all came from one sample that was sequenced in a study of early T cells in non-severe SARS-CoV-2 infection. Via MiXCR, TCRdb re-called the 5' RACE reads, giving one row per CDR3 protein. The sample lists approximately 99,000 distinct CDR3 sequences, around 10% occurring once. Source material: whole blood. The receptors were sampled from an adult who was a healthcare worker with PCR-confirmed SARS-CoV-2 infection or an uninfected control (not recorded which).

The chain uses TRBV20-1 and TRBJ2-1; 11 positions agree with TRBD2. Trimming took 5 bases from V and 5 from J; bases not matched to a gene: 11. The CDR3 loop spans 16 amino acids. Germline CDR1 is DFQATT and CDR2 is SNEGSKA (reference sequence). CDR3 in DNA: TGCAGTGCTCCCCAGGCGGGACTAGCGGATCACAATGAGCAGTTCTTC. It codes for CSAPQAGLADHNEQFF.

For this clonotype: It may be a read error: a sequence one base away is much more abundant. The chain couples TRBV7-8 to TRBJ2-7; 9 bases agree with TRBD2. The V gene's germline CDR1 is SGHVS and CDR2 FQNEAQ. The junction had 8 bases not matched to a gene; V was cut back by 0 bases and J by 5 bases. This CDR3 contains 16 residues. The CDR3 region is CASSLAGRLAAHEQYF. The CDR3 bases are TGTGCCAGCAGCTTAGCCGGCCGACTAGCGGCCCACGAGCAGTACTTC.

This clonotype was counted at least ten times. This sequence joins TRBV9 and TRBJ1-6, with D maybe TRBD1 (5 bases). This CDR3 has 15 amino acids. The germline V gene encodes CDR1 SGDLS and CDR2 YYNGEE. Trimming removed 4 bases at V and 9 bases at J, with 17 bases between. CDR3 sequence (DNA): TGTGCCAGCAGCCCGGGACTCCCAAGAGGTTCACCCCTCCACTTT. Amino acid sequence: CASSPGLPRGSPLHF. The whole variable domain, filled in from reference TRBV9 and TRBJ1-6, reads DSGVTQTPKHLITATGQRVTLRCSPRSGDLSVYWYQQSLDQGLQFLIQYYNGEERAKGNILERFSAQQFPDLHSELNLSSLELGDSALYFCASSPGLPRGSPLHFGNGTRLTVT.

In this sample, this clonotype turned up many times. The rearrangement links TRBV7-3 to TRBJ2-3; D possibly corresponds to TRBD1 (6 bases). Trimming removed 3 bases from V and 6 bases from J, with 16 bases in between. This CDR3 has 15 residues. The germline CDR1 and CDR2 sequences are SGHTA and FQGTGA. The CDR3 here is CASSLMDSVADTQYF. The DNA of the CDR3 is TGTGCCAGCAGCTTGATGGACAGCGTCGCGGATACGCAGTATTTT. Complete variable domain (other parts from reference TRBV7-3 and TRBJ2-3): GAGVSQTPSNKVTEKGKYVELRCDPISGHTALYWYRQSLGQGPEFLIYFQGTGAADDSGLPNDRFFAVRPEGSVSTLKIQRTERGDSAVYLCASSLMDSVADTQYFGPGTRLTVL.

This clonotype turned up a few times. Germline is not matched at one junction end, which may reflect a read error. V is TRBV7-9 and J is TRBJ1-3; 8 positions agree with TRBD1. This CDR3 contains 12 residues. The V gene's germline CDR1 is SEHNR and CDR2 FQNEAQ (reference sequence). For the CDR3, the DNA is TGTGCCAGCAGCCCAGAGGTCCGGACAGGGCATTTT. Translating gives CASSPEVRTGHF.

This clonotype turned up a few times. V is TRBV10-1 and J is TRBJ1-4; 7 nucleotides agree with TRBD1. The CDR3 contains 18 residues. V shed 5 bases and J 3 bases; nucleotides not matched to a gene: 15. Germline assignment: CDR1 WNHNN and CDR2 SYGVQD (reference sequence). This CDR3 reads CASSSPEEGASANEKLFF. Written as DNA, the CDR3 is TGCGCCAGCAGTTCCCCGGAGGAGGGGGCGTCGGCTAATGAAAAACTGTTTTTT.

The chain uses TRBV29-1 and TRBJ1-1, with D unresolved. V gave up 6 bases and J gave up 4 bases, with 12 bases separating them. The germline gives CDR1 SQVTM, CDR2 ANQGSEA. The CDR3 spans 12 residues. The chain's CDR3 is CSVRVTGTEAFF. For the CDR3, the DNA is TGCAGCGTCCGGGTTACGGGCACTGAAGCTTTCTTT.

This clonotype has just a few counts. The J gene is TRBJ1-5, the V gene TRBV19; tentative D call: TRBD1 (5 bases). CDR1 is LNHDA, CDR2 SQIVND, per germline (reference sequence). Trimming stripped 3 bases from V and 0 bases from J, with 12 bases between. This CDR3 has 16 amino acids. The chain's CDR3 is CASSIGAGASNQPQHF. The CDR3 DNA is TGTGCCAGTAGTATCGGGGCAGGAGCTAGCAATCAGCCCCAGCATTTT. Filled out from reference TRBV19 and TRBJ1-5, the complete variable domain reads DGGITQSPKYLFRKEGQNVTLSCEQNLNHDAMYWYRQDPGQGLRLIYYSQIVNDFQKGDIAEGYSVSREKKESFPLTVTSAQKNPTAFYLCASSIGAGASNQPQHFGDGTRLSIL.

The table lists this clonotype with many counts. V gene TRBV19 combines with J gene TRBJ2-7, with D perhaps TRBD2 (5 bases). Germline V CDR1 and CDR2: LNHDA, SQIVND (reference sequence). The V gene lost 3 bases and the J gene lost 2 bases, with 14 bases spanning the gap. The CDR3 totals 15 residues. The chain's CDR3 is CASSILPAEPYEQYF. The CDR3 DNA sequence: TGTGCCAGTAGTATCTTACCAGCGGAGCCCTACGAGCAGTACTTC.

This clonotype appeared many times. The chain recombines TRBV7-9 with TRBJ2-1; D uncertain. Germline V gives CDR1 SEHNR, CDR2 FQNEAQ (reference sequence). CDR3 length: 15 residues. V was trimmed by 0 bases and J by 3 bases, leaving 9 bases between them. The CDR3 spells CASSLAGIFYNEQFF. CDR3 coding DNA: TGTGCCAGCAGCTTAGCAGGGATCTTCTACAATGAGCAGTTCTTC.

This clonotype was detected only a few times. J is TRBJ2-2 and V is TRBV11-2, with D uncertain. The CDR3 extends over 11 amino acids. Trimming stripped 7 bases from V and 7 bases from J, with 7 bases between. Germline V gives CDR1 SGHAT, CDR2 FQNNGV. The CDR3: CASKTYGELFF. The CDR3 DNA follows: TGTGCCAGCAAAACATACGGGGAGCTGTTTTTT.

This clonotype has a count of ten or more. The chain carries TRBV7-9 and TRBJ2-3; no firm D call. This CDR3 contains 15 residues. Trimming took 1 base from V and 2 from J, leaving 10 bases between them. CDR1 is SEHNR and CDR2 is FQNEAQ in the germline V gene (reference sequence). In nucleotides, the CDR3 is TGTGCCAGCAGCTTAGGGGCAGACTCCACAGATACGCAGTATTTT. Translating gives CASSLGADSTDTQYF.

The DNA for the CDR3 is TGCAGTGCTCCTGAACCCGGGACAGGGGGCGCAAATGGCTACACCTTC. Translated: CSAPEPGTGGANGYTF. This chain uses TRBV20-1 with TRBJ1-2; 12 bases line up with TRBD1. The germline V gene encodes CDR1 DFQATT and CDR2 SNEGSKA (reference sequence). This CDR3 has 16 residues. V gave up 5 bases and J gave up 6 bases; unmatched junction bases: 13.

The rearrangement links TRBV6-1 to TRBJ2-3, with D maybe TRBD2 (6 bases). CDR3 length: 14 amino acids. Trimming cost V 10 bases and J 1 base, with 15 bases left between them. CDR1 and CDR2 from the germline V gene are MNHNS and SASEGT. The CDR3 spells CATWRGRGTDTQYF. As DNA, the CDR3 is TGTGCCACCTGGCGGGGTAGGGGCACAGATACGCAGTATTTT.

This chain links TRBV2 with TRBJ1-6; D is ambiguous. V gave up 1 base and J gave up 6 bases, with 13 bases separating them. CDR3 length: 16 residues. The germline gives CDR1 SNHLY, CDR2 FYNNEI. The CDR3 here is CASSEELRTVNSPLHF. CDR3 nucleotides: TGTGCCAGCAGTGAAGAGTTGCGGACGGTTAATTCACCCCTCCACTTT. The variable domain in full, with the rest retrieved from reference TRBV2 and TRBJ1-6, is EPEVTQTPSHQVTQMGQEVILRCVPISNHLYFYWYRQILGQKVEFLVSFYNNEISEKSEIFDDQFSVERPDGSNFTLKIRSTKLEDSAMYFCASSEELRTVNSPLHFGNGTRLTVT.

This clonotype was counted many times. This chain connects TRBV7-9 to TRBJ1-1; 7 bases align to TRBD1. This CDR3 comprises 15 residues. Germline V gene sequence: CDR1 SEHNR, CDR2 FQNEAQ (reference sequence). V gave up 5 bases and J gave up 8 bases; unmatched junction bases: 14. Here the CDR3 DNA reads TGTGCCAGCAGCGACTCTTCCCGAACGACAGGGGAAGCTTTCTTT. Its translation is CASSDSSRTTGEAFF.

This clonotype was seen many times. This chain uses TRBV20-1 with TRBJ1-1; no reliable D call. CDR1 DFQATT and CDR2 SNEGSKA come from the germline V gene (reference sequence). Deletions cut 4 bases from V and 1 base from J, with 19 bases between. The CDR3 is 16 residues long. As DNA, the CDR3 is TGCAGTGCTACCCCTATGAGGTTCCGGGCGAACACTGAAGCTTTCTTT. The encoded protein is CSATPMRFRANTEAFF.

This clonotype was seen a few times. The DNA for the CDR3 is TGTGCCAGTTCAAGCGGGGGGAACACCGGGGAGCTGTTTTTT. Its protein is CASSSGGNTGELFF. This sequence joins TRBV2 and TRBJ2-2; TRBD2 agrees at 8 bases. This CDR3 region has 14 residues. Germline CDR1 reads SNHLY; CDR2 reads FYNNEI. Trimming removed 9 bases from V and 1 base from J; junction bases left unmatched: 4.

This clonotype was observed a few times. The rearrangement links TRBV14 to TRBJ2-1; 7 positions agree with TRBD1. The V segment lost 6 bases and the J segment 5 bases; nucleotides outside the gene matches: 10. Germline values: CDR1 SGHDN, CDR2 FVKESK. The CDR3 has 15 residues. The CDR3, as DNA: TGTGCCAGCAGTCGACAGGGTGGACCCCACAATGAGCAGTTCTTC. Protein sequence: CASSRQGGPHNEQFF. Combining the CDR3 with reference TRBV14 and TRBJ2-1 gives the whole variable domain EAGVTQFPSHSVIEKGQTVTLRCDPISGHDNLYWYRRVMGKEIKFLLHFVKESKQDESGMPNNRFLAERTGGTYSTLKVQPAELEDSGVYFCASSRQGGPHNEQFFGPGTRLTVL.

V gene TRBV30 combines with J gene TRBJ2-7, with unresolved D. Germline V gene lookup returns CDR1 GTSNPN and CDR2 SVGIG (reference sequence). Deletions cut 0 bases from V and 4 bases from J, with 4 bases between. The CDR3 length is 11 residues. The CDR3 loop is CAWSVGYEQYF. CDR3 nucleotides: TGTGCCTGGAGTGTAGGGTACGAGCAGTACTTC. Drawing the rest from reference TRBV30 and TRBJ2-7, the complete variable domain is SQTIHQWPATLVQPVGSPLSLECTVEGTSNPNLYWYRQAAGRGLQLLFYSVGIGQISSEVPQNLSASRPQDRQFILSSKKLLLSDSGFYLCAWSVGYEQYFGPGTRLTVT.

The CDR3 DNA is TGTGCCAGCAGTACCCGGACAGGGAGAGGCACTGAAGCTTTCTTT. As protein: CASSTRTGRGTEAFF. V gene TRBV12-3 or TRBV12-4 combines with J gene TRBJ1-1, with 8 bases that match TRBD1. V trimming: 5 bases; J trimming: 4 bases; junction bases outside the gene matches: 9. The CDR3 sequence is 15 residues long.

In this sample, this clonotype turned up many times. The rearrangement joins TRBV14 to TRBJ2-7; possibly TRBD1 for D (5 bases). This CDR3 has 15 amino acids. Trimming removed 5 bases from V and 3 bases from J, with 17 bases in between. Looked up from germline, CDR1 is SGHDN and CDR2 is FVKESK. The CDR3 DNA reads TGTGCCAGCAGCAAAGGGGCAGGGCGGATCTACGAGCAGTACTTC. This translates into CASSKGAGRIYEQYF.